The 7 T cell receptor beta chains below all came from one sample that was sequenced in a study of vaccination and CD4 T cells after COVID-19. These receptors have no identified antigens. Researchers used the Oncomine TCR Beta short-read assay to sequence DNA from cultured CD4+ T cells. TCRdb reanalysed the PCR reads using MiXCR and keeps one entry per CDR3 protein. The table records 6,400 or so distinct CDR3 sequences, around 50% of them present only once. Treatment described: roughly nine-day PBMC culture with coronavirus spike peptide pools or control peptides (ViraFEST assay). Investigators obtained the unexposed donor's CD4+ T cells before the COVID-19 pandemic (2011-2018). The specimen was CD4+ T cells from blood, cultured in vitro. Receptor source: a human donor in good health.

The CDR3 DNA sequence: TGTGCCAGCGGGACAGCTAATTCACCCCTCCACTTT. Residues: CASGTANSPLHF. This chain links TRBV6-2 or TRBV6-3 with TRBJ1-6; 7 positions agree with TRBD1. This CDR3 is built from 12 residues. CDR1 and CDR2 (germline): MNHEY, SVGEGT. V gave up 8 bases and J gave up 6 bases; unmatched junction bases: 1.

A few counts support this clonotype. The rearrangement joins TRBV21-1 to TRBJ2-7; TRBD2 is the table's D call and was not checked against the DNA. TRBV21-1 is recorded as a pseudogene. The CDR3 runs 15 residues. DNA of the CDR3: TGTGCCAGTATACCCGGGACTAGCGGGATTGAAGAGCAGTACTTC. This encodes CASIPGTSGIEEQYF.

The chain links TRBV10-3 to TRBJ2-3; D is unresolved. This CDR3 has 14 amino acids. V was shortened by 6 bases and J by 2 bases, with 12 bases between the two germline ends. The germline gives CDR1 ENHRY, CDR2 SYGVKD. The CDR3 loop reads CAISALLTTDTQYF. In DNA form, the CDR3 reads TGTGCCATCAGCGCCTTACTGACCACAGATACGCAGTATTTT.

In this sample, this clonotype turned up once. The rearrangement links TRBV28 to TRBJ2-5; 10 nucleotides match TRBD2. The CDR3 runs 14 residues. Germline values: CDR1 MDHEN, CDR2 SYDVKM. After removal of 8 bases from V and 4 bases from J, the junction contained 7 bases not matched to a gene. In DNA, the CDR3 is TGTGCCAGCGGGGAGCGGGGGGGCCGAGAGACCCAGTACTTC. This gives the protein CASGERGGRETQYF.

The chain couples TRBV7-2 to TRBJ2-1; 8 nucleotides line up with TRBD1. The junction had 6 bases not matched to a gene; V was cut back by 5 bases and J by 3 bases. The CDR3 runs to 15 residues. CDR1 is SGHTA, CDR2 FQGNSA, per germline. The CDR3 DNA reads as TGTGCCAGCAGCCTCGGACAGGGTGTCTACAATGAGCAGTTCTTC. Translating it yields CASSLGQGVYNEQFF. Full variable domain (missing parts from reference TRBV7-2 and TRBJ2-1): GAGVSQSPSNKVTEKGKDVELRCDPISGHTALYWYRQSLGQGLEFLIYFQGNSAPDKSGLPSDRFSAERTGGSVSTLTIQRTQQEDSAVYLCASSLGQGVYNEQFFGPGTRLTVL.

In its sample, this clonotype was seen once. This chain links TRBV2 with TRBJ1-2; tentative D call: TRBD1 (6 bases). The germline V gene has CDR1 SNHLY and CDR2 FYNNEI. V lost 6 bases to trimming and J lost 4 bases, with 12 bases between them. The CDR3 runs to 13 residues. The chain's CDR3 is CASRGGGGYGYTF. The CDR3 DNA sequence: TGTGCCAGCAGAGGGGGAGGGGGCTATGGCTACACCTTC.

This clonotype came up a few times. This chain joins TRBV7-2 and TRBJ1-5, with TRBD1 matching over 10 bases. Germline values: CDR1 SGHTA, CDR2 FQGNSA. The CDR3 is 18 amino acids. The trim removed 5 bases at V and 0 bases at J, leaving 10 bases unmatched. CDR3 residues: CASSIRTGGLYSNQPQHF. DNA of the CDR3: TGTGCCAGCAGCATTCGGACAGGGGGTCTATATAGCAATCAGCCCCAGCATTTT.